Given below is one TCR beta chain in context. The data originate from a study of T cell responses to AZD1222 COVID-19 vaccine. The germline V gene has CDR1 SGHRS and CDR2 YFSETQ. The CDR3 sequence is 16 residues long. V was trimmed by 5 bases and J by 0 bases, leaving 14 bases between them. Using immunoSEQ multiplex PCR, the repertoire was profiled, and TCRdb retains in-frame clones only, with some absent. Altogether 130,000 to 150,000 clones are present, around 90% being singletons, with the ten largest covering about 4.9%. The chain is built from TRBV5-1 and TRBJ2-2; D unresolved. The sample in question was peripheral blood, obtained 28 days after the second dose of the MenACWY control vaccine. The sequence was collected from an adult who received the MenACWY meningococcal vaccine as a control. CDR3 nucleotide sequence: TGCGCCAGCAGGGACGGACCCTTCTCGAACACCGGGGAGCTGTTTTTT. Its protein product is CASRDGPFSNTGELFF. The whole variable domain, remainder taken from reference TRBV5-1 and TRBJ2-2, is KAGVTQTPRYLIKTRGQQVTLSCSPISGHRSVSWYQQTPGQGLQFLFEYFSETQRNKGNFPGRFSGRQFSNSRSEMNVSTLELGDSALYLCASRDGPFSNTGELFFGEGSRLTVL.